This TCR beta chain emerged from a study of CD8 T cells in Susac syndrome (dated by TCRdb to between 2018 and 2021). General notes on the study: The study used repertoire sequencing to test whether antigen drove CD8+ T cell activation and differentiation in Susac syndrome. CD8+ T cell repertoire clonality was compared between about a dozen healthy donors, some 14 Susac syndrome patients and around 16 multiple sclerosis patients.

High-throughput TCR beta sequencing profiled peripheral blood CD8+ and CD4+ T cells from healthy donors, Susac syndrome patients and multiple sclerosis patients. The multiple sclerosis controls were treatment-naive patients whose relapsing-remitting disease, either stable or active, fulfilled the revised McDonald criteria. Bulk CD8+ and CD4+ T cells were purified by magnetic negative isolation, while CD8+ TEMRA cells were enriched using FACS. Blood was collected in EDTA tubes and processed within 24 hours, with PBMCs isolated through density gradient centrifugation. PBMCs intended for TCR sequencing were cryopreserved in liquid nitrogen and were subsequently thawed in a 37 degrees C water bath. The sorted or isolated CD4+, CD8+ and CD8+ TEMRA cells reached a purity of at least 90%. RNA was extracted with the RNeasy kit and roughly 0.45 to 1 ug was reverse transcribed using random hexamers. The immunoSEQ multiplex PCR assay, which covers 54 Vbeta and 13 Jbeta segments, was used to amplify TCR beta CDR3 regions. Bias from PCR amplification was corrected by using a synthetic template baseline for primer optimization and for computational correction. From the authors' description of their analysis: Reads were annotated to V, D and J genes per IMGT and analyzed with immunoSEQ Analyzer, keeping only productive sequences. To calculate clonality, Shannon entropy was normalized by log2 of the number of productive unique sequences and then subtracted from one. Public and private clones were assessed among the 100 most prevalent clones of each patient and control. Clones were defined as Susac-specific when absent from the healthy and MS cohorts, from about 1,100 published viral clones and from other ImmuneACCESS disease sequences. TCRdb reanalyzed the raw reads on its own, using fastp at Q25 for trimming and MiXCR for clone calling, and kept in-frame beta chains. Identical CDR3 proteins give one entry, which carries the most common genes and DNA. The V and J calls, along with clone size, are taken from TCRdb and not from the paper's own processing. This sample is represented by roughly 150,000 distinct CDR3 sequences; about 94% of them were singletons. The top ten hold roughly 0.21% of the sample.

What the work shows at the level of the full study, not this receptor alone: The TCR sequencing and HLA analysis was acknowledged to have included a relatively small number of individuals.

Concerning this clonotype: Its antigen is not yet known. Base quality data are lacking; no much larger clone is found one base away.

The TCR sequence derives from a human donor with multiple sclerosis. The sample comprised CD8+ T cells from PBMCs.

The nucleotide sequence is given as TGTGCCAGCAGCCTTGGAGTAGGCAATGGCTACACCTTC. It encodes CASSLGVGNGYTF. In this chain, TRBV14 is recombined with TRBJ1-2, with the D gene not clear enough to name. V is clipped by 4 bases and J by 6 bases, and the sequence between their germline boundaries is 12 bases long. As encoded in the germline V gene, CDR1 is SGHDN while CDR2 is FVKESK. The CDR3 starts with the cysteine, ends with the phenylalanine, and has 13 residues. Left in the record is the CDR3 DNA by itself, 39 bases read in frame from the first base.